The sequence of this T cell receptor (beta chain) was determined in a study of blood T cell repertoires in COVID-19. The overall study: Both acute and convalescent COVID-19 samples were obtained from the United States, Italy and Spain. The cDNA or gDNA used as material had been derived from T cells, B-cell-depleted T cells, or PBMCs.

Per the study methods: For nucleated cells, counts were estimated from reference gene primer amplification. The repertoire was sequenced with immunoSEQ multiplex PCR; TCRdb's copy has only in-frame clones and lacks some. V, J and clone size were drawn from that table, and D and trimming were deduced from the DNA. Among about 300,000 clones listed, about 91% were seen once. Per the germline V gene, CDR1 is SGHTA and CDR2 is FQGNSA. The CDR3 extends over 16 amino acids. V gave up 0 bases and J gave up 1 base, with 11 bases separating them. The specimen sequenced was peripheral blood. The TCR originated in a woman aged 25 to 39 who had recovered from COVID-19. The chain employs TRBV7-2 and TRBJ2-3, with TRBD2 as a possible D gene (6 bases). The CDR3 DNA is TGTGCCAGCAGCTTAGCGCTAGGCGGGGGCACAGATACGCAGTATTTT. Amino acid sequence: CASSLALGGGTDTQYF.